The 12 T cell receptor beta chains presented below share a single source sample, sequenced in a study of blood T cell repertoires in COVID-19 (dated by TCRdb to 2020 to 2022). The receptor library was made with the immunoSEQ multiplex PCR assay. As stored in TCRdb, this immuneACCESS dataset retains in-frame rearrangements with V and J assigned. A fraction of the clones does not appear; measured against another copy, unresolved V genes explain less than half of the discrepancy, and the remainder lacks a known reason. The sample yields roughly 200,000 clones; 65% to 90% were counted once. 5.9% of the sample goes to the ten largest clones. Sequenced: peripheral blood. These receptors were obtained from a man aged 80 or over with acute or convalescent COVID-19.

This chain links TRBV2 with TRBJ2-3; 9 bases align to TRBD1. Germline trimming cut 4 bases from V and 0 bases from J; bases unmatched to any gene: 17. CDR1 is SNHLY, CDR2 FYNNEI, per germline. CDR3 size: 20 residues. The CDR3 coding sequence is TGTGCCAGCAGTGGGATCTGGGGACAGGGCCAAAAGGACAGCACAGATACGCAGTATTTT. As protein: CASSGIWGQGQKDSTDTQYF.

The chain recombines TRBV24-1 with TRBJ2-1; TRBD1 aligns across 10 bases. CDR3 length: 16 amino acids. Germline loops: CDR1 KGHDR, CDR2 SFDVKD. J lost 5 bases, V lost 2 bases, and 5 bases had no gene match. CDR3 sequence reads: CATSDSRTGGDNEQFF. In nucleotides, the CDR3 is TGTGCCACCAGTGATTCACGGACAGGGGGTGACAATGAGCAGTTCTTC.

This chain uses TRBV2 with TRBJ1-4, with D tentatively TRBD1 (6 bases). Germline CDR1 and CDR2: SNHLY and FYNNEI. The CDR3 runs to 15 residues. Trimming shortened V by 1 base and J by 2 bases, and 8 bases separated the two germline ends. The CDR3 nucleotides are TGTGCCAGCAGTGAAGTAGGGGGTACTAATGAAAAACTGTTTTTT. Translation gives CASSEVGGTNEKLFF.

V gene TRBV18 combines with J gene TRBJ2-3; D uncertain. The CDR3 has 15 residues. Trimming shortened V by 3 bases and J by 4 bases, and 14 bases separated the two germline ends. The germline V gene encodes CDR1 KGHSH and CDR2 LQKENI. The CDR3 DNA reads TGTGCCAGCTCACCCATTGTCGGGTCGTCAGATACGCAGTATTTT. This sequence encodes CASSPIVGSSDTQYF.

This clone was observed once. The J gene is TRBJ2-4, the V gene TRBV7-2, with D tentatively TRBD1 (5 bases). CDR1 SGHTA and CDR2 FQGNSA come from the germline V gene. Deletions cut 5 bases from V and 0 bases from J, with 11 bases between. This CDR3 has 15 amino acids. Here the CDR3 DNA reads TGTGCCAGCAGCCCCGACAGACTAGCCAAAAACATTCAGTACTTC. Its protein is CASSPDRLAKNIQYF.

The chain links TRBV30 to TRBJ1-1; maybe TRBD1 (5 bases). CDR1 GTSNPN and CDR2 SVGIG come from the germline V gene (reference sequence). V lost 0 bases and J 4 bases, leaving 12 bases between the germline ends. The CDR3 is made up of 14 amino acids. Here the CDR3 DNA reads TGTGCCTGGAGTGTAGCGCAGGGCCTCACTGAAGCTTTCTTT. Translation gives CAWSVAQGLTEAFF.

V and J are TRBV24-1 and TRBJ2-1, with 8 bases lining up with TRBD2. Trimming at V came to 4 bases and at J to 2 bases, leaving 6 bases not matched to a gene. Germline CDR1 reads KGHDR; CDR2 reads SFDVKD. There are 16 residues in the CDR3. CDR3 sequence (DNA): TGTGCCACCAGTGAGGAAGGTAGCGGGGCCTACAATGAGCAGTTCTTC. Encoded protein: CATSEEGSGAYNEQFF.

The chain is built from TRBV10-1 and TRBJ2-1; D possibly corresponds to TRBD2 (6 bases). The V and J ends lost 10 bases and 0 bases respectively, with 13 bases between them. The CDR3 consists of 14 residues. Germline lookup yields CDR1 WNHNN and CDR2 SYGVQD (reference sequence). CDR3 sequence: CATPPAGSYNEQFF. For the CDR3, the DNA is TGCGCCACCCCCCCAGCGGGCTCCTACAATGAGCAGTTCTTC.

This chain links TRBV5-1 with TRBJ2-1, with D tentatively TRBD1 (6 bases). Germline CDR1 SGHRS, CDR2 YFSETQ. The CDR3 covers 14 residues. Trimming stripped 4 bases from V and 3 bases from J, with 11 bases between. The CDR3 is CASSLGGFYNEQFF. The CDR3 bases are TGCGCCAGCAGCCTAGGGGGATTCTACAATGAGCAGTTCTTC.

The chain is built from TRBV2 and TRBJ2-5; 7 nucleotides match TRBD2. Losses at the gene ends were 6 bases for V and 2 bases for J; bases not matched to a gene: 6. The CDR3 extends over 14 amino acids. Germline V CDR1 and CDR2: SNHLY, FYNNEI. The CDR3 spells CASSPEGGQETQYF. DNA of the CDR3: TGTGCCAGCAGCCCGGAGGGAGGGCAAGAGACCCAGTACTTC.

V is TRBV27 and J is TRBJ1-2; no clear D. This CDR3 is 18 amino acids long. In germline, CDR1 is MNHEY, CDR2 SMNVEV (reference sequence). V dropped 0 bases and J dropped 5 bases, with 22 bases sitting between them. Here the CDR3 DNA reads TGTGCCAGCAGTTTATCGGGAACTCGGTACGGGGTGGGGTATGGCTACACCTTC. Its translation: CASSLSGTRYGVGYGYTF.

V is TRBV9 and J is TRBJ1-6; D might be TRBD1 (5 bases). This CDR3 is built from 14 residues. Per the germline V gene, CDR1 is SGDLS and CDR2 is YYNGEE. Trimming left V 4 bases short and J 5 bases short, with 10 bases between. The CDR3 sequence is CASSLQGNNSPLHF. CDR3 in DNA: TGTGCCAGCAGCCTCCAGGGTAATAATTCACCCCTCCACTTT.